The clone carrying this T cell receptor (beta chain) was seen just once. What it binds is not known. The sample is drawn from a study of siplizumab effects on memory and regulatory T cells. Whole-study results and caveats: Memory cells seemed less diverse than naive T cells, which seemed major alloresponse contributors. Naive or memory phenotype assignment was not possible for roughly 80-95% of proliferating CD4+ or CD8+ clones. Proliferating Tregs in siplizumab cultures were never verified as suppressive.

The CDR3 length is 15 residues. CDR1 and CDR2 from the germline V gene are LGHNA and YSLEER. The V end was cut by 0 bases, the J end by 3 bases, with 12 bases between. TCR templates, roughly 10^5 per sample, were assayed. Assay: immunoSEQ multiplex PCR; the TCRdb copy retains only in-frame clones and omits some. The sample consists of roughly 60,000 clones, roughly 93% of them appearing once. The sequence was obtained from a human donor in good health. The material sequenced was CD8+ T cells sorted from blood. The V call is TRBV4-3, the J call TRBJ2-7, with a possible D match to TRBD2 (6 bases). This CDR3 is CASSQDSTGSYEQYF. The CDR3 nucleotides read TGCGCCAGCAGCCAAGATTCGACCGGGAGCTACGAGCAGTACTTC.